This T cell receptor (beta chain) is drawn from a study of T cell responses to AZD1222 COVID-19 vaccine. The study's findings and limits: With dominance at 160-218 and 743-854, vaccine-associated CD4 TCRs spanned spike. Per reports, nearly half of all spike-specific TCRs target regions that are unmutated in variants. At study baseline, merely five or six AZD1222 recipients were seropositive. Clonal diversity may have been underestimated in mostly white British donors.

In the case of this clone: Its antigen is not identified.

Data came from immunoSEQ multiplex PCR; TCRdb stores just in-frame clones and leaves some out. The sample carries about 130,000 clones, 89% recorded once. This sequence originates from an adult who received the AZD1222 COVID-19 vaccine. The input for sequencing was peripheral blood, taken 28 days after the second AZD1222 dose.

CDR3 DNA sequence: TGCAGCGTTGTTTATGGAAAGAACACTGAAGCTTTCTTT. The encoded protein is CSVVYGKNTEAFF. The chain recombines TRBV29-1 with TRBJ1-1; D call uncertain. The CDR3 covers 13 residues. V dropped 4 bases and J dropped 1 base, with 10 bases sitting between them. Germline CDR1 reads SQVTM; CDR2 reads ANQGSEA.